These 26 T cell receptor beta chains came from one sample sequenced in a study of identical twins. In TCRdb, the 5' RACE reads were re-called with MiXCR into one record per CDR3 protein. Here the sample spans about 190,000 distinct CDR3 sequences, 15% being singletons. These data are also associated with another study on T cells expressing NK-cell markers.

Sequencing was carried out using CD8+ T cells sorted from blood. The origin of the receptors is a woman aged 18-29 years in good health.

The V call is TRBV4-2, the J call TRBJ2-5, with D unresolved. Between the trimmed V and J ends, which lost 0 bases and 5 bases, there was a span of 10 bases. This CDR3 is built from 14 residues. CDR1 LGHNA and CDR2 YNFKEQ come from the germline V gene. CDR3 sequence: CASSQDRSVETQYF. The CDR3 DNA sequence: TGTGCCAGCAGCCAAGACCGGAGCGTTGAGACCCAGTACTTC.

The V and J genes are TRBV6-2 or TRBV6-3 and TRBJ2-5, with TRBD2 matching 9 bases. Germline assignment: CDR1 MNHEY and CDR2 SVGEGT. The ends lost 6 bases at V and 5 bases at J; junction bases unmatched: 13. This CDR3 comprises 16 residues. CDR3 coding DNA: TGTGCCAGCAGCCCCGAACTAGCGGGTTGGAGGGAGACCCAGTACTTC. This codes for CASSPELAGWRETQYF.

This clonotype was found a few times. V is TRBV5-1 and J is TRBJ2-3; 8 bases align to TRBD2. Per germline, CDR1 SGHRS and CDR2 YFSETQ. The CDR3 extends over 17 amino acids. J gave up 3 bases and V 4 bases, and 13 bases lay outside the gene matches. CDR3 in amino acids: CASSHKSRGGATDTQYF. Here the CDR3 DNA reads TGCGCCAGCAGCCATAAATCCCGGGGGGGGGCAACAGATACGCAGTATTTT.

This clonotype was recorded a few times. The chain combines TRBV2 with TRBJ1-4, with a possible D match to TRBD1 (5 bases). The CDR3 totals 15 residues. Trimming removed 6 bases at V and 2 bases at J, with 13 bases between. Germline assignment: CDR1 SNHLY and CDR2 FYNNEI. CDR3 amino acids: CASSALTATNEKLFF. The CDR3 DNA reads as TGTGCCAGCAGCGCCTTGACAGCGACTAATGAAAAACTGTTTTTT.

The chain uses TRBV29-1 and TRBJ1-1, with D unclear. With 7 bases removed from V and 11 bases from J, the gap between germline ends came to 20 bases. Germline V gene sequence: CDR1 SQVTM, CDR2 ANQGSEA. This CDR3 region has 12 residues. CDR3 in amino acids: CSAETPTSLAFF. In DNA, the CDR3 is TGCAGCGCCGAAACCCCGACATCCCTGGCTTTCTTT.

The chain uses TRBV9 and TRBJ1-1; TRBD1 agrees at 7 bases. V shed 3 bases and J 4 bases; nucleotides not matched to a gene: 9. The CDR3 length is 15 residues. Germline V gives CDR1 SGDLS, CDR2 YYNGEE. Here the CDR3 DNA reads TGTGCCAGCAGCGCTGACAGGGCTGGTGCCACTGAAGCTTTCTTT. Translating it yields CASSADRAGATEAFF.

This clonotype was seen only a few times. The chain is built from TRBV20-1 and TRBJ2-3; TRBD2 aligns across 10 bases. There are 15 residues in the CDR3. J lost 2 bases, V lost 5 bases, and 7 bases had no gene match. Germline V gene sequence: CDR1 DFQATT, CDR2 SNEGSKA (reference sequence). DNA for the CDR3: TGCAGTGCTCCAAAGCGGGAGGGCGACACAGATACGCAGTATTTT. This encodes CSAPKREGDTDTQYF.

V usage is TRBV6-5 and J usage is TRBJ2-7, with TRBD2 as a possible D gene (6 bases). The CDR3 consists of 14 residues. Germline assignment: CDR1 MNHEY and CDR2 SVGAGI. Trimming left V 3 bases short and J 3 bases short, with 12 bases between. The CDR3 here is CASSYMRGSYEQYF. In nucleotides, the CDR3 is TGTGCCAGCAGTTATATGCGGGGAAGCTACGAGCAGTACTTC.

This chain uses TRBV9 with TRBJ2-7, with 7 bases identical to TRBD2. CDR3 length equals 15 residues. CDR1 and CDR2 (germline): SGDLS, YYNGEE. Trimming took 0 bases from V and 3 from J; bases not matched to a gene: 6. DNA for the CDR3: TGTGCCAGCAGCGTAGGGGCTAGCGGCCACTACGAGCAGTACTTC. Its protein product is CASSVGASGHYEQYF. Filled out from reference TRBV9 and TRBJ2-7, the complete variable domain reads DSGVTQTPKHLITATGQRVTLRCSPRSGDLSVYWYQQSLDQGLQFLIQYYNGEERAKGNILERFSAQQFPDLHSELNLSSLELGDSALYFCASSVGASGHYEQYFGPGTRLTVT.

The sample holds a few counts of this clonotype. The chain couples TRBV12-3 or TRBV12-4 to TRBJ1-2; D not resolved. V lost 3 bases, J lost 7 bases, and 6 bases lay in between. This CDR3 is 11 amino acids long. The CDR3 reads CASSFSVGYTF. DNA of the CDR3: TGTGCCAGCAGTTTTTCTGTTGGCTACACCTTC.

In its sample, this clonotype was seen once. V is TRBV10-3 and J is TRBJ2-3; D possibly corresponds to TRBD2 (6 bases). This CDR3 is 14 amino acids long. V lost 3 bases and J lost 6, with 13 bases in between. Germline values: CDR1 ENHRY, CDR2 SYGVKD. The CDR3 loop is CAISDVGSGDTQYF. DNA for the CDR3: TGTGCCATCAGTGATGTCGGGAGCGGTGATACGCAGTATTTT.

This clonotype was detected ten times or more. The V and J genes are TRBV15 and TRBJ1-1; weak D call: TRBD1 (6 bases). CDR3 length equals 16 residues. Trimming left V 1 base short and J 0 bases short, with 12 bases between. The germline V gene has CDR1 LNHNV and CDR2 YYDKDF (reference sequence). This CDR3 is CATSRGGGILNTEAFF. The CDR3 coding sequence is TGTGCCACCAGCAGAGGAGGGGGGATCCTGAACACTGAAGCTTTCTTT.

This rearrangement joins TRBV12-3 or TRBV12-4 to TRBJ1-2; tentative D call: TRBD1 (6 bases). V lost 8 bases, J lost 5 bases, and 21 bases lay in between. This CDR3 has 15 residues. The DNA of the CDR3 is TGTGCCAGCGGCCCGGGGGGGCAGCCGACATATGGCTACACCTTC. Residues: CASGPGGQPTYGYTF.

This clonotype was recorded a few times. The chain uses TRBV9 and TRBJ1-5, with 10 bases matching TRBD1. The germline gives CDR1 SGDLS, CDR2 YYNGEE. The CDR3 has 14 residues. The J segment lost 7 bases and the V segment lost 3 bases, leaving 4 bases of the junction unmatched. CDR3 bases: TGTGCCAGCAGCGCCGGGACAGGGGAACAGCCCCAGCATTTT. Its translation is CASSAGTGEQPQHF.

This chain joins TRBV9 and TRBJ2-1; D is ambiguous. CDR3 size: 11 residues. V lost 2 bases and J lost 12, with 9 bases in between. Per germline, CDR1 SGDLS and CDR2 YYNGEE. CDR3 amino acids: CASSVASLQFF. Here the CDR3 DNA reads TGTGCCAGCAGCGTCGCGAGCCTGCAGTTCTTC.

The rearrangement joins TRBV20-1 to TRBJ2-5; D not resolved. In germline, CDR1 is DFQATT, CDR2 SNEGSKA (reference sequence). Trimming pared 7 bases from V and 2 bases from J, leaving 14 bases between. The length of the CDR3 is 13 residues. This CDR3 reads CSVKMGPQETQYF. The DNA of the CDR3 is TGCAGTGTCAAAATGGGCCCTCAAGAGACCCAGTACTTC.

The rearrangement uses TRBV20-1 and TRBJ1-1; TRBD1 aligns across 8 bases. Germline CDR1 and CDR2: DFQATT and SNEGSKA (reference sequence). Losses at the gene ends were 3 bases for V and 7 bases for J; bases not matched to a gene: 4. The CDR3 spans 12 residues. The CDR3 DNA follows: TGCAGTGCTAGCGACAGGGGAGTTGAAGCTTTCTTT. Amino acids: CSASDRGVEAFF.

This clonotype was detected only a few times. This chain links TRBV27 with TRBJ2-1, with 9 bases aligning to TRBD2. Looked up from germline, CDR1 is MNHEY and CDR2 is SMNVEV (reference sequence). The CDR3 is made up of 15 amino acids. V was clipped by 6 bases and J by 9 bases; unmatched bases: 12. The chain's CDR3 is CASRITGTSLLEQFF. Here the CDR3 DNA reads TGTGCCAGCAGAATAACCGGGACTAGCTTACTTGAGCAGTTCTTC.

The rearrangement joins TRBV10-3 to TRBJ2-2, with unresolved D. V lost 7 bases, J lost 0 bases, and 6 bases lay in between. This CDR3 spans 13 amino acids. Germline-derived CDR1 and CDR2 are ENHRY and SYGVKD. DNA of the CDR3: TGTGCCATCACCCGAGCGAACACCGGGGAGCTGTTTTTT. Its protein product is CAITRANTGELFF.

This clonotype turned up a few times. The V and J genes are TRBV27 and TRBJ2-7; D gene unclear. Germline V lookup: CDR1 MNHEY, CDR2 SMNVEV (reference sequence). The V and J ends lost 8 bases and 2 bases respectively, with 7 bases between them. This CDR3 spans 11 amino acids. CDR3 region: CASGPPYEQYF. CDR3 bases: TGTGCCAGCGGACCTCCCTACGAGCAGTACTTC.

V gene TRBV5-1 combines with J gene TRBJ2-2; possibly TRBD1 for D (5 bases). V was pared by 6 bases and J by 1 base, with 10 bases between. This CDR3 has 14 amino acids. Germline V lookup: CDR1 SGHRS, CDR2 YFSETQ. DNA of the CDR3: TGCGCCAGCACAGGGCAGGGGAACACCGGGGAGCTGTTTTTT. It specifies CASTGQGNTGELFF.

This clonotype was counted a few times. V gene TRBV12-3 or TRBV12-4 combines with J gene TRBJ1-1; D might be TRBD1 (6 bases). This CDR3 has 13 residues. V lost 1 base, J lost 3 bases, and 6 bases lay in between. CDR3 sequence: CASSLGQDTEAFF. CDR3 DNA sequence: TGTGCCAGCAGTTTAGGACAGGACACTGAAGCTTTCTTT.

This clonotype has more than one count but fewer than ten. The chain uses TRBV7-6 and TRBJ1-4, with TRBD1 matching over 7 bases. J gave up 9 bases and V 1 base, and 8 bases lay outside the gene matches. Germline CDR1 is SGHVS and CDR2 is FNYEAQ. The CDR3 runs 15 residues. DNA for the CDR3: TGTGCCAGCAGCTTAGGAGGGGGACAGAAGCAAAAACTGTTTTTT. As protein: CASSLGGGQKQKLFF.

This clonotype was counted a few times. This rearrangement joins TRBV11-2 to TRBJ1-2, with 7 bases that match TRBD1. From germline, CDR1 is SGHAT and CDR2 FQNNGV. The CDR3 spans 12 residues. Losses at the gene ends were 6 bases for V and 7 bases for J; bases not matched to a gene: 5. Here the CDR3 reads CASRSDRAGYTF. Here the CDR3 DNA reads TGTGCCAGCAGATCAGACAGGGCTGGCTACACCTTC.

The rearrangement links TRBV5-1 to TRBJ1-2, with D possibly being TRBD1 (5 bases). The CDR3 runs to 15 residues. CDR1 and CDR2 (germline): SGHRS, YFSETQ. V dropped 0 bases and J dropped 0 bases, with 9 bases sitting between them. CDR3: CASSLEGAANYGYTF. In nucleotides, the CDR3 is TGCGCCAGCAGCTTGGAAGGGGCGGCTAACTATGGCTACACCTTC.

This chain connects TRBV14 to TRBJ2-5, with D perhaps given as TRBD1 or TRBD2 (5 bases each). V lost 5 bases, J lost 1 base, and 14 bases lay in between. The CDR3 spans 15 residues. The germline V gene encodes CDR1 SGHDN and CDR2 FVKESK. Here the CDR3 reads CASSTGTDFQETQYF. The DNA of the CDR3 is TGTGCCAGCAGCACCGGGACGGACTTCCAAGAGACCCAGTACTTC.